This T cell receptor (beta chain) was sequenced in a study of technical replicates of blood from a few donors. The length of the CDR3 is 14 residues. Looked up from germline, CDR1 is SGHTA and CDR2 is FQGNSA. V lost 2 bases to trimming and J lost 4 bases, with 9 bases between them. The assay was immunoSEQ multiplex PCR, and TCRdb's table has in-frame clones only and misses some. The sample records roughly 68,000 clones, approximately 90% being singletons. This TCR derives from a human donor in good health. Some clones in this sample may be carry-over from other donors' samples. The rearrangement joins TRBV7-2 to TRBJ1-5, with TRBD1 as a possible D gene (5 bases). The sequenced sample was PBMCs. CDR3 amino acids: CASSLFGGNQPQHF. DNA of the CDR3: TGTGCCAGCAGCTTATTCGGGGGAAATCAGCCCCAGCATTTT.